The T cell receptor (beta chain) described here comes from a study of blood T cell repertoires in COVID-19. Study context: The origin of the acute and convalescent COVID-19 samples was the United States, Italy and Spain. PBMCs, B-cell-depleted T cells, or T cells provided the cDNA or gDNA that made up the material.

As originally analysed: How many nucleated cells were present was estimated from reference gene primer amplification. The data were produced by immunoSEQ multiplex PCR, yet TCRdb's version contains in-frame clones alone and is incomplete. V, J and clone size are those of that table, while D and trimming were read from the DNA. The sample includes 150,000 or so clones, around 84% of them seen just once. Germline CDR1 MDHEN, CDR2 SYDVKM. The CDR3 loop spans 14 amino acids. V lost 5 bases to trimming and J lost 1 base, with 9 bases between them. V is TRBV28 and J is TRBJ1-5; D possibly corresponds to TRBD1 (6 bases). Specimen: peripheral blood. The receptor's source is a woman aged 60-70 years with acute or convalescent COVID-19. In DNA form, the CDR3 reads TGTGCCAGCAGTCTAGGGGGAAGCAATCAGCCCCAGCATTTT. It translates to CASSLGGSNQPQHF.